These 17 T cell receptor beta chains were all obtained from the same sample, sequenced in a study of monozygotic twins with inflammatory bowel disease. TCRdb reprocessed the 5' RACE reads, with one entry per CDR3 protein and no DNA. The listing contains 200,000 to 250,000 distinct CDR3 sequences. The sequenced sample was blood. The receptors derive from a human donor with ulcerative colitis or Crohn's disease, or a healthy co-twin of an affected twin (not recorded which).

The CDR3 loop is CASSQGWDRGNQPQHF. This chain links TRBV4-1 with TRBJ1-5; TCRdb lists TRBD1, though no DNA is available to test this call. Per germline, CDR1 MGHRA and CDR2 YSYEKL. The CDR3 runs 16 residues.

The chain uses TRBV7-9 and TRBJ2-1; without DNA, the TCRdb call of TRBD1 cannot be checked. Germline assignment: CDR1 SEHNR and CDR2 FQNEAQ (reference sequence). The CDR3 has 12 residues. CDR3 residues: CASSNYGQSWFF.

The V and J genes are TRBV2 and TRBJ1-1; TCRdb's assignment of TRBD1 cannot be checked, as there is no DNA. The CDR3 spans 12 residues. Germline V gene sequence: CDR1 SNHLY, CDR2 FYNNEI. CDR3 protein: CASRQGWTEAFF.

This chain connects TRBV28 to TRBJ2-7; the D call from TCRdb, TRBD1, cannot be confirmed without DNA. The CDR3 extends over 13 amino acids. Per the germline V gene, CDR1 is MDHEN and CDR2 is SYDVKM. CDR3 protein: CASRAPGIPEQYF.

V gene TRBV20-1 combines with J gene TRBJ1-5; TCRdb returns TRBD1, unconfirmable since there is no DNA. Germline V CDR1 and CDR2: DFQATT, SNEGSKA (reference sequence). CDR3 length: 15 residues. This CDR3 is CSARDHAQGSQPQHF.

The gene calls are TRBV2 and TRBJ1-1; TCRdb designates TRBD1, a call that cannot be tested without DNA. The germline V gene has CDR1 SNHLY and CDR2 FYNNEI. The CDR3 runs to 14 residues. This chain's CDR3 is CASSVSGGKGEAIF.

V is TRBV29-1 and J is TRBJ1-1; TCRdb's D call of TRBD1 is untestable without DNA. Per the germline V gene, CDR1 is SQVTM and CDR2 is ANQGSEA. This CDR3 has 14 amino acids. The CDR3 spells CSVEDTVGNTEAFF.

The gene calls are TRBV2 and TRBJ1-4; TCRdb's D call, TRBD1, is unchecked because there is no DNA. The germline gives CDR1 SNHLY, CDR2 FYNNEI. The CDR3 is 15 residues long. CDR3: CASSVNRGSNEKLFF.

This chain links TRBV7-2 with TRBJ2-1. CDR1 and CDR2 from the germline V gene are SGHTA and FQGNSA. This CDR3 has 15 residues. This CDR3 is CASSLEQNLRYQQFF.

The chain carries TRBV7-3 and TRBJ2-2; the D call from TCRdb, TRBD2, cannot be confirmed without DNA. The CDR3 is 19 amino acids. The germline gives CDR1 SGHTA, CDR2 FQGTGA. The CDR3 loop reads CASSLGLLAGGRNTGELFF.

CDR3 protein: CASSQDLTGWNNEQFF. The chain uses TRBV4-2 and TRBJ2-1. Germline V gives CDR1 LGHNA, CDR2 YNFKEQ. This CDR3 has 16 amino acids.

The gene calls are TRBV6-5 and TRBJ2-5; lacking DNA, the TRBD1 call made by TCRdb goes unchecked. Germline CDR1 and CDR2: MNHEY and SVGAGI. The CDR3 is 16 amino acids. CDR3 amino acids: CASSLGQAGTQETQYF.

The chain links TRBV5-1 to TRBJ1-2; TCRdb indicates TRBD1, and absent DNA this call remains unverified. The CDR3 has 15 residues. The germline V gene encodes CDR1 SGHRS and CDR2 YFSETQ. CDR3 loop: CASSFREPENYGYTF.

The chain joins TRBV7-7 to TRBJ2-1; the D gene TCRdb calls, TRBD1, cannot be checked with no DNA. Germline V gene lookup returns CDR1 SSHAT and CDR2 FNYEAQ (reference sequence). The CDR3 covers 15 residues. CDR3 region: CASSLGQGPYNEQFF.

This chain connects TRBV9 to TRBJ2-2. Germline V gene sequence: CDR1 SGDLS, CDR2 YYNGEE. CDR3 length: 13 residues. This CDR3 reads CASSVAVTGELFF.

The chain couples TRBV5-4 to TRBJ2-3; TCRdb lists TRBD1, though no DNA is available to test this call. Germline lookup yields CDR1 SGHNT and CDR2 YYREEE (reference sequence). This CDR3 is 16 amino acids long. The CDR3 protein is CASSYNRGVSTDTQYF.

The V and J genes are TRBV10-3 and TRBJ2-2; the D call from TCRdb, TRBD1, cannot be confirmed without DNA. The V gene's germline CDR1 is ENHRY and CDR2 SYGVKD. CDR3 length: 13 amino acids. The CDR3 loop is CAISPGDTGELFF.